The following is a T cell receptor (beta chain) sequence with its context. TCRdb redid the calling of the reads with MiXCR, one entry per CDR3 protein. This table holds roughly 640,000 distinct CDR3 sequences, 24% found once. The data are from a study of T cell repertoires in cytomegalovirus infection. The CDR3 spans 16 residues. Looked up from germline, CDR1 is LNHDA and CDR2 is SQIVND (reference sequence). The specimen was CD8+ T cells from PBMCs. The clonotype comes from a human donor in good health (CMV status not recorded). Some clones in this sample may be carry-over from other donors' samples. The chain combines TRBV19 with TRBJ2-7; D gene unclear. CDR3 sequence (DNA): TGTGCGATCCGTCGATACGACGCCTCAGGATCCTACGAGCAGTACTTC. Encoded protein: CAIRRYDASGSYEQYF.